Listed below are T cell receptor beta chains from one sample, sequenced in a study of cytomegalovirus exposure and HLA in healthy donors. Profiled with immunoSEQ multiplex PCR; TCRdb holds only in-frame clones, not every one. Among about 93,000 clones, roughly 78% were seen once, and the ten largest hold around 7%. The sample comprised PBMCs. The receptors originated from a man younger than 40 in good health and CMV-seronegative. The CDR3 runs from the conserved cysteine through the conserved F or W. D genes are given only for firm matches.

v_gene	j_gene	d_gene	CDR3nt	CDR3aa
TRBV6-4	TRBJ2-3	TRBD2	TGTGCCAGCAGCGAACTAGCGGGAGGGTCAGATACGCAGTATTTT	CASSELAGGSDTQYF
TRBV5-4	TRBJ2-2	TRBD2	TGTGCCAGCAGCAGGGGAGCTAGCGGGGGCACCGGGGAGCTGTTTTTT	CASSRGASGGTGELFF
TRBV4-1	TRBJ2-6	TRBD1	TGCGCCAGCAGCCCCGTACAGGGGCAAATAAACTCTGGGGCCAACGTCCTGACTTTC	CASSPVQGQINSGANVLTF
TRBV4-2	TRBJ1-3	-	TGTGCCAGCAGCCAAGATCTCTATGGTTCTGGAAACACCATATATTTT	CASSQDLYGSGNTIYF
TRBV6-6	TRBJ2-3	TRBD1	TGTGCCAGCACGGACAGGGGGACAGATACGCAGTATTTT	CASTDRGTDTQYF
TRBV27	TRBJ1-1	TRBD1	TGTGCCAGCAGGGCCTACGGACAGGGGATGAACACTGAAGCTTTCTTT	CASRAYGQGMNTEAFF
TRBV27	TRBJ2-2	TRBD2	TGTGCCAGCAGTCTCCTAGCGGGGACAGATAACACCGGGGAGCTGTTTTTT	CASSLLAGTDNTGELFF
TRBV11-2	TRBJ2-1	-	TGTGCCAGCAGCCGGGATGGGAGCTCCTACAATGAGCAGTTCTTC	CASSRDGSSYNEQFF
TRBV5-4	TRBJ2-1	TRBD2	TGTGCCAGCAGCTTGGGGACGGGACTAGCGGGAGGAGGTGAGCAGTTCTTC	CASSLGTGLAGGGEQFF
TRBV5-1	TRBJ1-1	-	TGCGCCAGCAGCTCCGGACAGCCGGGGAACACTGAAGCTTTCTTT	CASSSGQPGNTEAFF
TRBV9	TRBJ2-1	TRBD1	TGTGCCAGCAGCGGGGGGGGACAGGGCTTCTACAATGAGCAGTTCTTC	CASSGGGQGFYNEQFF
TRBV4-3	TRBJ1-2	-	TGCGCCAGCAGCCAAGATCTTAACAGCCTTGGAGGCTACACCTTC	CASSQDLNSLGGYTF
TRBV19	TRBJ2-5	-	TGTGCCAGTAGTATAGATGGAGGGAGGGAGACCCAGTACTTC	CASSIDGGRETQYF
TRBV6-6	TRBJ2-7	TRBD1	TGTGTCAGCAGTCCCCTGACAGGGTTCTCCTCCTACGAGCAGTACTTC	CVSSPLTGFSSYEQYF